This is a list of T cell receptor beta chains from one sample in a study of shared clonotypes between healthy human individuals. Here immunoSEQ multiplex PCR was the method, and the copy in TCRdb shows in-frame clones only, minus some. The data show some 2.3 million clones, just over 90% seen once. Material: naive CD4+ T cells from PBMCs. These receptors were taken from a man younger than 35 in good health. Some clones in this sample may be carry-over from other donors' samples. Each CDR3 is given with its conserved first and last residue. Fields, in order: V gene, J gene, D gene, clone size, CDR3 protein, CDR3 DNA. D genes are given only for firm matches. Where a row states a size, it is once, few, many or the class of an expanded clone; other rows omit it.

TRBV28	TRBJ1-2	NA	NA	CASSANNYGYTF	TGTGCCAGCAGTGCTAATAACTATGGCTACACCTTC
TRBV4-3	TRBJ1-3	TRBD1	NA	CASSQGTGGFPIYF	TGCGCCAGCAGCCAAGGGACAGGGGGCTTTCCCATATATTTT
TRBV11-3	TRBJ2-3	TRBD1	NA	CASSLVGPGRGTDTQYF	TGTGCCAGCAGCTTAGTAGGGCCAGGCAGGGGGACAGATACGCAGTATTTT
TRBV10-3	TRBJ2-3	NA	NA	CAIREGQTMDTQYF	TGTGCCATCAGGGAGGGACAGACTATGGATACGCAGTATTTT
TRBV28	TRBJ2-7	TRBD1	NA	CASSARDSEQYF	TGTGCCAGCAGCGCTCGGGACAGCGAGCAGTACTTC
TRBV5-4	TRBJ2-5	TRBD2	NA	CASSLKVAGETQYF	TGTGCCAGCAGCCTTAAAGTAGCGGGAGAGACCCAGTACTTC
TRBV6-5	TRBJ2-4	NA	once	CASSYRPQGGENIQYF	TGTGCCAGCAGTTACCGTCCTCAGGGGGGGGAAAACATTCAGTACTTC
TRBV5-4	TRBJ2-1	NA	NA	CASSNRDGAYNEQFF	TGTGCCAGCAGCAACCGGGACGGAGCCTACAATGAGCAGTTCTTC
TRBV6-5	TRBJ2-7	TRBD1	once	CASSKRARTGVEQYF	TGTGCCAGCAGTAAACGAGCACGGACAGGGGTCGAGCAGTACTTC
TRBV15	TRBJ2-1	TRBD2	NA	CATSRLRDYYNEQFF	TGTGCCACCAGCAGACTCCGGGACTATTACAATGAGCAGTTCTTC
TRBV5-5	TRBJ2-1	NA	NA	CASSLELGPNEQFF	TGTGCCAGCAGCTTGGAACTGGGGCCCAATGAGCAGTTCTTC
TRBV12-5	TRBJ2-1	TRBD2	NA	CASGSGSIHEQFF	TGTGCTAGTGGGAGCGGGAGTATCCATGAGCAGTTCTTC
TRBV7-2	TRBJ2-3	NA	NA	CASSFSSDTQYF	TGTGCCAGCAGCTTTAGTTCGGATACGCAGTATTTT
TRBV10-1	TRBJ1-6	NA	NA	CASPGGGRASGGNSPLHF	TGCGCCAGCCCCGGGGGTGGCAGGGCGTCCGGGGGGAATTCACCCCTCCACTTT
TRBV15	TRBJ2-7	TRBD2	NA	CATSRDRGSYEQYF	TGTGCCACCAGCAGAGATCGCGGGAGTTACGAGCAGTACTTC
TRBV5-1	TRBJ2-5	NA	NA	CASSFQGYQETQYF	TGCGCCAGCAGCTTCCAGGGGTACCAAGAGACCCAGTACTTC
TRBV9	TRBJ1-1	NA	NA	CASSSGGDGTEAFF	TGTGCCAGCAGCTCGGGGGGGGATGGCACTGAAGCTTTCTTT
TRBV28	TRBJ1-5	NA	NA	CASTPLTGENNQPQHF	TGTGCCAGCACCCCCCTTACAGGAGAGAACAATCAGCCCCAGCATTTT
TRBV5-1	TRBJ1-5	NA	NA	CASSLNGGREPQHF	TGCGCCAGCAGCTTGAACGGGGGGAGGGAGCCCCAGCATTTT
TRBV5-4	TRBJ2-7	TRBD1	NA	CASRRAGGKDEQYF	TGTGCCAGCAGAAGGGCAGGGGGAAAGGACGAGCAGTACTTC
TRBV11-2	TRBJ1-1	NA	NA	CASSSPRDGNTEAFF	TGTGCCAGCAGCTCCCCCCGCGACGGGAACACTGAAGCTTTCTTT
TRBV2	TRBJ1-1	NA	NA	CASSGLGGLISVTEAFF	TGTGCCAGCAGTGGTCTCGGGGGCTTGATATCGGTCACTGAAGCTTTCTTT
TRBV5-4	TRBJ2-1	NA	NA	CASSPKRSSYNEQFF	TGTGCCAGCAGCCCTAAAAGGAGCTCCTACAATGAGCAGTTCTTC
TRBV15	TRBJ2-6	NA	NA	CATSKVRLSGANVLTF	TGTGCCACCAGCAAAGTGCGCCTCTCTGGGGCCAACGTCCTGACTTTC
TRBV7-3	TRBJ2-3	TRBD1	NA	CASSLDRVGTQYF	TGTGCCAGCAGCTTGGACAGGGTGGGTACGCAGTATTTT
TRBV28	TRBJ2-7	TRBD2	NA	CASSSTGTIVYEQYF	TGTGCCAGCAGTTCGACCGGGACTATCGTCTACGAGCAGTACTTC
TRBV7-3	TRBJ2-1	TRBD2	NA	CASSSGWTSGANEQFF	TGTGCCAGCAGCTCCGGGTGGACTAGCGGGGCAAATGAGCAGTTCTTC
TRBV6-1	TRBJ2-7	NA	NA	CASSPLGQVGEQYF	TGTGCCAGCAGTCCCCTGGGGCAGGTAGGAGAGCAGTACTTC
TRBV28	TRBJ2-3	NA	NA	CASSDAKGTDTQYF	TGTGCCAGCAGTGACGCTAAGGGCACAGATACGCAGTATTTT
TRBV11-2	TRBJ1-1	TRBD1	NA	CASSQGTGGTEAFF	TGTGCCAGCAGCCAAGGGACAGGGGGCACTGAAGCTTTCTTT
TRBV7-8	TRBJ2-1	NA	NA	CASSLGGRGSSYNEQFF	TGTGCCAGCAGCTTGGGGGGGCGCGGAAGCTCCTACAATGAGCAGTTCTTC
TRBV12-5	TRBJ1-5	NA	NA	CASGLAYSNQPQHF	TGTGCTAGTGGTTTGGCTTACAGCAATCAGCCCCAGCATTTT
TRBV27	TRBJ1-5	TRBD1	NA	CASSFGPGQGLQPQHF	TGTGCCAGCAGTTTTGGGCCGGGACAGGGGCTTCAGCCCCAGCATTTT
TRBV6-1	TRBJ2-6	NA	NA	CASSEEVYRGGSGANVLTF	TGTGCCAGCAGTGAAGAGGTGTACAGGGGGGGCTCTGGGGCCAACGTCCTGACTTTC
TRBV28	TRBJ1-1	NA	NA	CASSLLAGLSNTEAFF	TGTGCCAGCAGTTTACTCGCAGGACTCTCGAACACTGAAGCTTTCTTT
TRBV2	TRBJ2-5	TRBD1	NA	CASSRDRGETQYF	TGTGCCAGCAGTCGGGACAGGGGCGAGACCCAGTACTTC
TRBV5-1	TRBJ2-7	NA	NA	CASSLGWGAEYEQYF	TGCGCCAGCAGCTTGGGGTGGGGGGCCGAGTACGAGCAGTACTTC
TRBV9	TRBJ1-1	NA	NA	CASSGRSDRPNTEAFF	TGTGCCAGCAGCGGACGATCAGACAGGCCGAACACTGAAGCTTTCTTT
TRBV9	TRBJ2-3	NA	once	CASSPRPLPSTDTQYF	TGTGCCAGCAGCCCACGACCGCTTCCCAGCACAGATACGCAGTATTTT
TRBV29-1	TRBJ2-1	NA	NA	CSVLRPGTARGEQFF	TGCAGCGTTTTAAGACCCGGGACTGCTCGTGGGGAGCAGTTCTTC
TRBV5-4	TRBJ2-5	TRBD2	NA	CASSPRGRETQYF	TGTGCCAGCAGCCCCCGCGGGAGAGAGACCCAGTACTTC
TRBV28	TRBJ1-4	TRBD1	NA	CASSRQGWNEKLFF	TGTGCCAGCAGTCGACAGGGTTGGAATGAAAAACTGTTTTTT
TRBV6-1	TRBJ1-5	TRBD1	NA	CASSVRLPRDRINNQPQHF	TGTGCCAGCAGTGTCCGCCTCCCCCGGGACAGGATTAACAATCAACCCCAGCATTTT
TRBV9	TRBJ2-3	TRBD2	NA	CASSVLEGGPSDTQYF	TGTGCCAGCAGCGTGCTTGAGGGAGGGCCTTCAGATACGCAGTATTTT
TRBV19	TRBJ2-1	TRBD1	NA	CASSSLTGTDNNEQFF	TGTGCCAGTAGTAGCCTCACCGGGACAGATAACAATGAGCAGTTCTTC
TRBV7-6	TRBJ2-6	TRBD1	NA	CASSLTLRGQGPSGANVLTF	TGTGCCAGCAGCTTAACTCTTAGGGGACAGGGGCCATCTGGGGCCAACGTCCTGACTTTC
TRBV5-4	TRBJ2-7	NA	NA	CASSGRGGAQRPYEQYF	TGTGCCAGCAGCGGGAGGGGGGGCGCCCAAAGGCCCTACGAGCAGTACTTC
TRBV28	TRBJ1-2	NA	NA	CASSRPGNYGYTF	TGTGCCAGCAGTAGGCCTGGTAACTATGGCTACACCTTC
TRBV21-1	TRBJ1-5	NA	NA	CASSPSPQTQNQPQHF	TGTGCCAGCAGCCCAAGTCCCCAGACCCAGAATCAGCCCCAGCATTTT
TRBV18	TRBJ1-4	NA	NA	CASSPQAQSGEKLFF	TGTGCCAGCTCCCCCCAAGCGCAGTCTGGTGAAAAACTGTTTTTT
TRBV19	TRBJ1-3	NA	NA	CASRQPGGHSGNTIYF	TGTGCCAGTAGACAGCCGGGCGGACACTCTGGAAACACCATATATTTT
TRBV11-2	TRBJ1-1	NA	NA	CASSLYMNTEAFF	TGTGCCAGCAGCTTATACATGAACACTGAAGCTTTCTTT
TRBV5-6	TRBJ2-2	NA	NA	CASMGYGELFF	TGTGCCAGCATGGGGTACGGGGAGCTGTTTTTT
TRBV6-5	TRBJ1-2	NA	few	CASSLREPNYGYTF	TGTGCCAGCAGCCTCCGGGAACCCAACTATGGCTACACCTTC
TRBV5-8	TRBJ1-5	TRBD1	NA	CASSLAYRGHQPQHF	TGTGCCAGCAGCTTGGCTTACAGGGGGCACCAGCCCCAGCATTTT
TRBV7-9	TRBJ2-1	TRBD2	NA	CASSMTSGNVPYNEQFF	TGTGCCAGCAGCATGACTAGCGGGAATGTTCCCTACAATGAGCAGTTCTTC
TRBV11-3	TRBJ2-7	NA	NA	CASSGSGRSYEQYF	TGTGCCAGCAGCGGCTCGGGTCGATCCTACGAGCAGTACTTC
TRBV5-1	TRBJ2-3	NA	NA	CASSSDLSTDTQYF	TGCGCCAGCAGCTCGGACTTGAGCACAGATACGCAGTATTTT
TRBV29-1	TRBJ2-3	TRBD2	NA	CSVSLGTSGRTDTQYF	TGCAGCGTCTCCCTAGGGACTAGCGGGAGAACAGATACGCAGTATTTT